A selection of T cell receptor beta chains follows, all from one sample in a study of cytomegalovirus exposure and HLA in healthy donors. The method was immunoSEQ multiplex PCR; TCRdb's version includes in-frame clones alone and lacks a portion of them. Among approximately 100,000 clones listed, 60% to 85% were seen once. The sequencing input was PBMCs. These receptors originate from a female donor in good health and CMV-seronegative. The CDR3 runs from the conserved cysteine through the conserved F or W. D genes are given only for firm matches. Clone size is not always given. Where it is, it says once, few, many or a class for expanded clones.

j_gene	d_gene	abundance	v_gene	CDR3aa	CDR3nt
TRBJ2-7	TRBD1	few	TRBV6-6	CASSYPRTGSEQYF	TGTGCCAGCAGTTATCCCCGGACAGGGAGTGAGCAGTACTTC
TRBJ1-2	TRBD1	-	TRBV29-1	CSVDTTGGSFGYTF	TGCAGCGTTGATACTACAGGGGGTTCCTTCGGCTACACCTTC
TRBJ2-3	-	once	TRBV2	CASSEAGSTDTQYF	TGTGCCAGCAGTGAGGCCGGGAGCACAGATACGCAGTATTTT
TRBJ1-1	TRBD1	-	TRBV6-5	CASSPPTGGYAEAFF	TGTGCCAGCAGCCCTCCAACAGGGGGATACGCTGAAGCTTTCTTT
TRBJ2-1	-	-	TRBV2	CASSGRGDEQFF	TGTGCCAGCAGTGGCAGGGGCGATGAGCAGTTCTTC
TRBJ2-1	-	-	TRBV2	CASSGGRTYNEQFF	TGTGCCAGCAGTGGGGGGCGTACTTATAATGAGCAGTTCTTC
TRBJ1-6	-	-	TRBV7-2	CASSFHLDSNPPLHF	TGTGCCAGCAGCTTCCACCTGGACAGCAATCCACCCCTCCACTTT
TRBJ2-1	-	-	TRBV30	CAWSVELALEQFF	TGTGCCTGGAGTGTAGAGCTTGCTCTTGAGCAGTTCTTC
TRBJ2-7	TRBD1	-	TRBV5-1	CASSQRQTGGRYEQYF	TGCGCCAGCAGCCAAAGACAGACAGGGGGTAGGTACGAGCAGTACTTC
TRBJ1-5	-	-	TRBV27	CASSDGTRNQPQHF	TGTGCCAGCAGTGACGGGACAAGGAATCAGCCCCAGCATTTT
TRBJ2-1	TRBD1	-	TRBV12-5	CASGLRDRGNNEQFF	TGTGCTAGTGGTCTACGGGACAGGGGAAACAATGAGCAGTTCTTC
TRBJ2-5	-	-	TRBV5-4	CASSFTDGETQYF	TGTGCCAGCAGCTTCACTGACGGGGAGACCCAGTACTTC
TRBJ2-2	TRBD1	-	TRBV4-2	CASSQVNRGTGELFF	TGTGCCAGCAGCCAAGTCAACAGGGGCACCGGGGAGCTGTTTTTT
TRBJ1-6	-	-	TRBV7-8	CASSLSQAYNSPLHF	TGTGCCAGCAGCTTATCTCAGGCCTATAATTCACCCCTCCACTTT
TRBJ1-4	-	once	TRBV18	CASSPRGENEKLFF	TGTGCCAGCTCACCCCGCGGGGAGAATGAAAAACTGTTTTTT
TRBJ2-3	-	-	TRBV5-8	CASSLGQSTDTQYF	TGTGCCAGCAGCTTGGGGCAGAGCACAGATACGCAGTATTTT
TRBJ2-3	TRBD2	-	TRBV7-8	CASSLGARRGGRSDTQYF	TGTGCCAGCAGCTTAGGGGCTAGGCGGGGGGGCCGATCAGATACGCAGTATTTT
TRBJ2-5	-	-	TRBV11-2	CASSLIRGINQQETQYF	TGTGCCAGCAGCTTAATTAGGGGGATCAATCAACAAGAGACCCAGTACTTC
TRBJ2-3	-	-	TRBV7-2	CASSSGGPSTDTQYF	TGTGCCAGCAGCTCCGGGGGGCCTAGCACAGATACGCAGTATTTT
TRBJ1-1	-	-	TRBV18	CASSLRPPAQDTEAFF	TGTGCCAGCTCACTACGTCCCCCGGCACAGGACACTGAAGCTTTCTTT
TRBJ2-1	TRBD2	-	TRBV6-5	CASTSSGYNEQFF	TGTGCCAGCACGTCTAGCGGCTACAATGAGCAGTTCTTC
TRBJ2-3	TRBD2	-	TRBV5-4	CASSLGIAGGWEPDTQYF	TGTGCCAGCAGCTTGGGAATAGCGGGGGGGTGGGAGCCAGATACGCAGTATTTT
TRBJ2-7	-	-	TRBV6-5	CASSYGGGSYEQYF	TGTGCCAGCAGTTACGGCGGCGGTAGCTACGAGCAGTACTTC
TRBJ2-7	TRBD1	few	TRBV5-1	CASSPRDRAAEQYF	TGCGCCAGCAGCCCGCGGGACAGGGCGGCCGAGCAGTACTTC